A selection of T cell receptor beta chains follows, all from one sample in a study of control samples from healthy donors and cancer patients. Some clones are missing from TCRdb's copy, which holds only in-frame ones; the method was immunoSEQ multiplex PCR. Recorded for this sample: about 210,000 clones. Sequencing was carried out using blood. These receptors originate from a woman between 25 and 40 years old in good health. CDR3s include the opening cysteine and the closing phenylalanine or tryptophan. D genes are given only for firm matches.

>TRBJ1-6|.|TRBV4-1
CASSQGTDRSPLHF
TGCGCCAGCAGCCAAGGGACGGATCGGTCACCCCTCCACTTT
>TRBJ2-3|.|TRBV5-4
CASRTEVPTDTQYF
TGTGCCAGCAGGACGGAAGTTCCCACAGATACGCAGTATTTT
>TRBJ1-1|.|TRBV5-1
CASSLSPENTEAFF
TGCGCCAGCAGCTTGAGTCCCGAGAACACTGAAGCTTTCTTT
>TRBJ2-7|.|TRBV5-1
CASSSQGNPNEQYF
TGCGCCAGCAGCTCTCAGGGGAACCCCAACGAGCAGTACTTC
>TRBJ1-2|TRBD1|TRBV11-2
CASSPGQANFYGYTF
TGTGCCAGCAGCCCTGGACAGGCTAATTTTTATGGCTACACCTTC
>TRBJ1-1|.|TRBV18
CASSPGGFGTEAFF
TGTGCCAGCTCACCGGGAGGGTTCGGCACTGAAGCTTTCTTT
>TRBJ1-6|.|TRBV18
CASSRIGLNSPLHF
TGTGCCAGCTCACGTATCGGGCTTAATTCACCCCTCCACTTT
>TRBJ2-3|.|TRBV12-3/TRBV12-4
CASSPTADTQYF
TGTGCCAGCAGTCCGACGGCCGATACGCAGTATTTT
>TRBJ1-4|.|TRBV29-1
CSVQDSATNEKLFF
TGCAGCGTCCAAGACAGTGCAACTAATGAAAAACTGTTTTTT
>TRBJ1-1|.|TRBV27
CASSSDRIAEAFF
TGTGCCAGCAGTTCCGACAGGATTGCTGAAGCTTTCTTT
>TRBJ1-4|.|TRBV7-2
CASSAHRTVEKLFF
TGTGCCAGCAGCGCCCATAGGACAGTCGAAAAACTGTTTTTT
>TRBJ2-5|.|TRBV7-7
CASSQGVKETQYF
TGTGCTAGCAGCCAGGGCGTCAAAGAGACCCAGTACTTC
>TRBJ2-5|TRBD1|TRBV15
CATSLTSTGRGTQYF
TGTGCCACCAGCCTTACCTCGACAGGGCGCGGGACCCAGTACTTC
>TRBJ1-3|.|TRBV27
CASSLRGGGRNTIYF
TGTGCCAGCAGTTTACGGGGGGGCGGGAGAAACACCATATATTTT
>TRBJ1-1|.|TRBV7-9
CASSPQASHEAFF
TGTGCCAGCAGCCCGCAGGCTTCCCATGAAGCTTTCTTT
>TRBJ2-1|TRBD2|TRBV5-1
CASSAGLAVDEQFF
TGCGCCAGCAGTGCGGGACTAGCGGTGGATGAGCAGTTCTTC
>TRBJ1-1|TRBD1|TRBV6-2/TRBV6-3
CASSDRGYAEAFF
TGTGCCAGCAGTGACAGGGGGTATGCTGAAGCTTTCTTT
>TRBJ2-7|TRBD1|TRBV19
CASRISGTGGPYEQYF
TGTGCCAGTAGGATATCCGGGACAGGGGGACCCTACGAGCAGTACTTC
>TRBJ1-1|.|TRBV18
CASSRVGPPVNTEAFF
TGTGCCAGCTCACGGGTTGGCCCTCCGGTGAACACTGAAGCTTTCTTT
>TRBJ2-7|TRBD2|TRBV10-3
CAIGGGGPYEQYF
TGTGCCATCGGGGGGGGAGGTCCCTACGAGCAGTACTTC
>TRBJ2-2|TRBD2|TRBV4-2
CATRTSGGDTGELFF
TGTGCCACCCGGACTAGCGGGGGAGATACCGGGGAGCTGTTTTTT
>TRBJ1-5|.|TRBV30
CAWSVGGTVSNQPQHF
TGTGCCTGGAGTGTAGGTGGCACGGTTAGCAATCAGCCCCAGCATTTT
>TRBJ2-5|TRBD2|TRBV7-7
CASKSGEKETQYF
TGTGCTAGCAAGAGCGGGGAAAAAGAGACCCAGTACTTC
>TRBJ1-1|.|TRBV7-2
CASSLVRVDTEAFF
TGTGCCAGCAGCTTAGTTAGGGTGGACACTGAAGCTTTCTTT
>TRBJ1-1|TRBD1|TRBV6-5
CASSPGGQGFEAFF
TGTGCCAGCAGTCCCGGTGGACAGGGGTTCGAAGCTTTCTTT
>TRBJ1-6|TRBD1|TRBV19
CASSIGQGDREPLHF
TGTGCCAGTAGTATCGGGCAGGGGGATAGAGAACCCCTCCACTTT
>TRBJ2-1|.|TRBV4-1
CASSQEWTLGNEQFF
TGCGCCAGCAGCCAAGAGTGGACCCTGGGGAATGAGCAGTTCTTC
>TRBJ2-5|TRBD2|TRBV28
CASNIPGLAAKETQYF
TGTGCCAGCAATATACCGGGACTAGCGGCTAAAGAGACCCAGTACTTC
>TRBJ1-6|.|TRBV4-1
CASSQGTGQDSPLHF
TGCGCCAGCAGCCAAGGTACCGGTCAGGATTCACCCCTCCACTTT
>TRBJ2-4|.|TRBV28
CASSLSAPNIQYF
TGTGCCAGCAGTTTATCGGCCCCAAACATTCAGTACTTC
>TRBJ1-1|TRBD1|TRBV28
CATKSGGNTEAFF
TGTGCCACAAAATCAGGGGGCAACACTGAAGCTTTCTTT
>TRBJ2-4|.|TRBV7-9
CASSVPLF
TGTGCCAGCAGCGTACCATTATTC
>TRBJ1-5|.|TRBV9
CASSSYPGTRQPQHF
TGTGCCAGCAGTTCTTATCCCGGGACAAGGCAGCCCCAGCATTTT
>TRBJ1-4|TRBD1|TRBV9
CASSATRGTGNEKLFF
TGTGCCAGCAGCGCCACCAGGGGGACAGGAAATGAAAAACTGTTTTTT
>TRBJ1-1|TRBD1|TRBV11-2
CASSPTGGTEAFF
TGTGCCAGCAGCCCGACAGGGGGCACTGAAGCTTTCTTT
>TRBJ1-1|TRBD1|TRBV28
CASSYTGTGSAFF
TGTGCCAGCAGTTACACCGGGACAGGGTCGGCTTTCTTT
>TRBJ1-2|.|TRBV28
CASSSPQLYGYTF
TGTGCCAGCAGTTCCCCTCAACTCTATGGCTACACCTTC
>TRBJ2-7|.|TRBV6-5
CASSYSTGLIYEQYF
TGTGCCAGCAGTTATTCCACGGGACTCATCTACGAGCAGTACTTC
>TRBJ2-7|TRBD1|TRBV12-3/TRBV12-4
CASSPGQNYEQYF
TGTGCCAGCAGCCCGGGACAGAACTACGAGCAGTACTTC
>TRBJ1-2|TRBD1|TRBV28
CATPQAGGNYGYTF
TGTGCCACCCCACAAGCAGGGGGCAACTATGGCTACACCTTC
>TRBJ1-5|TRBD1|TRBV27
CASSFAGTVHSNQPQHF
TGTGCCAGCAGTTTCGCCGGGACAGTTCATAGCAATCAGCCCCAGCATTTT
>TRBJ1-5|.|TRBV19
CASRLWSQPQHF
TGTGCCAGTAGGTTGTGGAGTCAGCCCCAGCATTTT
>TRBJ2-1|TRBD2|TRBV4-1
CASSHPGTSGSSYNEQFF
TGCGCCAGCAGCCACCCAGGGACTAGCGGGAGCTCCTACAATGAGCAGTTCTTC
>TRBJ1-3|.|TRBV11-2
CASSEGTGGNTIYF
TGTGCCAGCAGCGAGGGGACCGGGGGAAACACCATATATTTT
>TRBJ1-3|.|TRBV18
CASSQSRDGGNTIYF
TGTGCCAGCTCACAATCCCGGGACGGGGGAAACACCATATATTTT
>TRBJ2-5|TRBD2|TRBV5-4
CASSSTGRGGETQYF
TGTGCCAGCAGCTCGACGGGACGCGGGGGGGAGACCCAGTACTTC
>TRBJ1-1|.|TRBV6-4
CASSDSLNTEAFF
TGTGCCAGCAGTGACTCACTGAACACTGAAGCTTTCTTT